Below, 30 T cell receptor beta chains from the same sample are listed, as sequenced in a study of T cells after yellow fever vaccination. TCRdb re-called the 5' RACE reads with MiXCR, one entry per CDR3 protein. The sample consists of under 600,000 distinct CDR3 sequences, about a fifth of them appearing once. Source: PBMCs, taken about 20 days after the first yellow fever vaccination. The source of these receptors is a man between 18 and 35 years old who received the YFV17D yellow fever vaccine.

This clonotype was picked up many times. CDR3 in DNA: TGCGCCAGCAGCTTGGGGGGCGCATCCGGGGAGCTGTTTTTT. Its translation is CASSLGGASGELFF. The chain uses TRBV5-1 and TRBJ2-2, with TRBD1 as a possible D gene (5 bases). V dropped 0 bases and J dropped 6 bases, with 9 bases sitting between them. This CDR3 has 14 amino acids. Germline V gene data show CDR1 as SGHRS and CDR2 as YFSETQ.

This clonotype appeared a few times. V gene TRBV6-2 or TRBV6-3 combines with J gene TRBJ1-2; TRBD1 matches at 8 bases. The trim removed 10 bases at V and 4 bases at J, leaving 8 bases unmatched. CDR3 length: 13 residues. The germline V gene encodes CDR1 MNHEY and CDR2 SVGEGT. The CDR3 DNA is TGTGCCACCCTAAGACAGGGGAGCTATGGCTACACCTTC. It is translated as CATLRQGSYGYTF.

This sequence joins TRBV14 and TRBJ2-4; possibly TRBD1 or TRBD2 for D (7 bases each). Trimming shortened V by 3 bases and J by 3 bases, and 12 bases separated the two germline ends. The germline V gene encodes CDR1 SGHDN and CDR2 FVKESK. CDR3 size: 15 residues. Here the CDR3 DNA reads TGTGCCAGCAGCCACAGGGGGGGAAGCAAAAACATTCAGTACTTC. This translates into CASSHRGGSKNIQYF.

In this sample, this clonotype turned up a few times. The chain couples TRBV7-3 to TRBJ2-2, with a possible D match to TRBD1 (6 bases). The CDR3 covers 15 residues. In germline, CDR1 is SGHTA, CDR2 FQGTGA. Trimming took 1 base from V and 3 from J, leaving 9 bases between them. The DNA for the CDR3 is TGTGCCAGCAGCTTAAACGGACAGTACACCGGGGAGCTGTTTTTT. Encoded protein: CASSLNGQYTGELFF. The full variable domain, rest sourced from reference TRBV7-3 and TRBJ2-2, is GAGVSQTPSNKVTEKGKYVELRCDPISGHTALYWYRQSLGQGPEFLIYFQGTGAADDSGLPNDRFFAVRPEGSVSTLKIQRTERGDSAVYLCASSLNGQYTGELFFGEGSRLTVL.

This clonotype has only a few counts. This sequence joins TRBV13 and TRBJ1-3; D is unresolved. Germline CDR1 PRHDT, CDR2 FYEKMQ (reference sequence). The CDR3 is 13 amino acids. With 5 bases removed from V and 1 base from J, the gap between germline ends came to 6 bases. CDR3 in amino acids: CASSHESGNTIYF. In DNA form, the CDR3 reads TGTGCCAGCAGCCACGAATCTGGAAACACCATATATTTT.

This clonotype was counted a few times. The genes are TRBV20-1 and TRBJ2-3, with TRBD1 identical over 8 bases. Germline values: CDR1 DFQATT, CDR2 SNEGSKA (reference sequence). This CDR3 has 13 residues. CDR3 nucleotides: TGCTCACTCTGGCAGGGGGCGACAGATACGCAGTATTTT. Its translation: CSLWQGATDTQYF.

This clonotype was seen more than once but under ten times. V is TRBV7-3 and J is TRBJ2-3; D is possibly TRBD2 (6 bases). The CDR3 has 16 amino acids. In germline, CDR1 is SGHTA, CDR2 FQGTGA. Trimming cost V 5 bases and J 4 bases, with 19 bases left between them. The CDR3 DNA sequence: TGTGCCAGCAGCCCCCACCCGGGACTGCAAGCAGATACGCAGTATTTT. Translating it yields CASSPHPGLQADTQYF.

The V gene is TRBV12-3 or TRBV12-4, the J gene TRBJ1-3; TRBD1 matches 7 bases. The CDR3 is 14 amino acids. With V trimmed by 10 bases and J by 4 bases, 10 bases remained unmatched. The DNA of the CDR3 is TGTGCCATTCTCTCAGGGGGGGGAGGAAACACCATATATTTT. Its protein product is CAILSGGGGNTIYF.

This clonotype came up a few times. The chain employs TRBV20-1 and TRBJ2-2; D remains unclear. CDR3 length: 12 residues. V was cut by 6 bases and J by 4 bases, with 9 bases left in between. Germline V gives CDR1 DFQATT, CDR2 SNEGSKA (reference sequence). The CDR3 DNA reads TGCAGTGCCCCGCGGCCCACCGGGGAGCTGTTTTTT. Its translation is CSAPRPTGELFF.

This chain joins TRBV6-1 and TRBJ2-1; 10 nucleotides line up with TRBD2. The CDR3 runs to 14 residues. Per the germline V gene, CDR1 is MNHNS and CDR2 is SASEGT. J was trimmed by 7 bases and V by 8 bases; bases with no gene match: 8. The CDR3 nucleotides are TGTGCCAGCGGCCTAGCGGGGGCCTCGAATGAGCAGTTCTTC. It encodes CASGLAGASNEQFF.

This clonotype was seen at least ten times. In DNA, the CDR3 is TGTGCCAGCAGAGGACGGATGAACACTGAAGCTTTCTTT. Its protein product is CASRGRMNTEAFF. V and J are TRBV7-9 and TRBJ1-1; D is uncertain. This CDR3 has 13 residues. The germline V and J ends were trimmed by 6 bases and 0 bases, with 8 bases remaining between them. CDR1 SEHNR and CDR2 FQNEAQ come from the germline V gene (reference sequence).

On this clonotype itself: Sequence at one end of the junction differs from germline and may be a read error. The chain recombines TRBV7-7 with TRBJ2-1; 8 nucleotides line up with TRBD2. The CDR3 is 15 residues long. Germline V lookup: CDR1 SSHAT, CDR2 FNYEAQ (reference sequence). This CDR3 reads CASSPAASGYNEQFF. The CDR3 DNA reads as TGTGCTAGCAGCCCCGCGGCTAGCGGGTACAATGAGCAGTTCTTC.

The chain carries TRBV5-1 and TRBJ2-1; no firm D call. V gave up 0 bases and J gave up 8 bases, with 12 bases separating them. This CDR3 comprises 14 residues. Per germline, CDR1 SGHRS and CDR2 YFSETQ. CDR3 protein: CASSLAVRKDEQFF. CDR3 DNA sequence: TGCGCCAGCAGCTTGGCCGTGAGGAAAGATGAGCAGTTCTTC.

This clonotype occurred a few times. The CDR3 protein is CASRYGRETEQFF. For the CDR3, the DNA is TGCGCCAGCAGGTATGGGAGGGAAACTGAGCAGTTCTTC. The rearrangement uses TRBV5-1 and TRBJ2-1; 7 bases line up with TRBD2. Losses at the gene ends were 5 bases for V and 9 bases for J; bases not matched to a gene: 8. CDR3 length: 13 residues. Germline lookup yields CDR1 SGHRS and CDR2 YFSETQ.

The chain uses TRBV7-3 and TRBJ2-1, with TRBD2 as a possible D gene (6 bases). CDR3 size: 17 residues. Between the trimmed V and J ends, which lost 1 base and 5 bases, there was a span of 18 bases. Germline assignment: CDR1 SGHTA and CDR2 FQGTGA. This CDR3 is CASSLRGTVGLNNEQFF. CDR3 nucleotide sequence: TGTGCCAGCAGCTTAAGGGGCACCGTAGGACTAAACAATGAGCAGTTCTTC. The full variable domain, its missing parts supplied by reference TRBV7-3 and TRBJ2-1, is GAGVSQTPSNKVTEKGKYVELRCDPISGHTALYWYRQSLGQGPEFLIYFQGTGAADDSGLPNDRFFAVRPEGSVSTLKIQRTERGDSAVYLCASSLRGTVGLNNEQFFGPGTRLTVL.

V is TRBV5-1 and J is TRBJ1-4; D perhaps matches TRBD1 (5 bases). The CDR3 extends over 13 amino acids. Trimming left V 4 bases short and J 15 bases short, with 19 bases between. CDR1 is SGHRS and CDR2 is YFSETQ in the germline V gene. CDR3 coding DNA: TGCGCCAGCAGCCTAGACCGGGCCGGGGCGGTGTTTTTT. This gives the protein CASSLDRAGAVFF.

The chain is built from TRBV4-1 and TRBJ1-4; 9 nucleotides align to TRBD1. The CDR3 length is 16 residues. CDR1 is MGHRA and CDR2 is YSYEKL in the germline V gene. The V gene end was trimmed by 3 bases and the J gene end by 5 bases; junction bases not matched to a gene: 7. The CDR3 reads CASSHAGQGPNEKLFF. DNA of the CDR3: TGCGCCAGCAGCCATGCGGGACAGGGCCCAAATGAAAAACTGTTTTTT.

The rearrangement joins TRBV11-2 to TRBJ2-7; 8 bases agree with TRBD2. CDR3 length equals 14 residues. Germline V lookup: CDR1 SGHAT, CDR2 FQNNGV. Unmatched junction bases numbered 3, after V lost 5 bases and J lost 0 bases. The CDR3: CASSATSGSYEQYF. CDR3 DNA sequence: TGTGCCAGCAGCGCCACTAGCGGCTCCTACGAGCAGTACTTC.

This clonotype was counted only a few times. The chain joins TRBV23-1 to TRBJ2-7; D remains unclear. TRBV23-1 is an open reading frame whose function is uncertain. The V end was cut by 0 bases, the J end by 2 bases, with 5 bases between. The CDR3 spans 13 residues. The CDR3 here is CASSQSTPYEQYV. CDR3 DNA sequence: TGCGCCAGCAGTCAATCGACCCCCTACGAGCAGTACGTC.

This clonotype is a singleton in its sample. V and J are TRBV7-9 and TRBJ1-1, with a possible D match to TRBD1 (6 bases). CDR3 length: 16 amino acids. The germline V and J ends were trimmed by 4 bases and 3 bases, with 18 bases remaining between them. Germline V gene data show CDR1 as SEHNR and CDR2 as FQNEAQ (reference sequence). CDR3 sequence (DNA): TGTGCCAGCAGCTCTAGAGGCTGGGGGCGCGACACTGAAGCTTTCTTT. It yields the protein CASSSRGWGRDTEAFF.

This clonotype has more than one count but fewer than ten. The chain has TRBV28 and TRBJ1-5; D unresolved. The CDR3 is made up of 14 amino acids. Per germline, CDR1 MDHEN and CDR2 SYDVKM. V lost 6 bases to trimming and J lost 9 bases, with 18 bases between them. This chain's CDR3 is CASSPPRGWMPQHF. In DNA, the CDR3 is TGTGCCAGCAGCCCACCCCGGGGTTGGATGCCCCAGCATTTT.

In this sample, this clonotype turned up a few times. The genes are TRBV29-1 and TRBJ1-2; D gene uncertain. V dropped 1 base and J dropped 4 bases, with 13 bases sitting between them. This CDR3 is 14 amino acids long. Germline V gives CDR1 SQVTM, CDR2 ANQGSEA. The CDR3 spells CSVEGFEGGYGYTF. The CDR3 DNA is TGCAGCGTTGAAGGGTTTGAGGGTGGCTATGGCTACACCTTC.

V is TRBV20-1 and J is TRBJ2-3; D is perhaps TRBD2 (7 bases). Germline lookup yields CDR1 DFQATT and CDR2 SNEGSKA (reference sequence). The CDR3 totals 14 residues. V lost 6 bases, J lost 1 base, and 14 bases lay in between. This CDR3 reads CSAGGGGRTDTQYF. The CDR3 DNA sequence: TGCAGTGCAGGGGGGGGGGGACGCACAGATACGCAGTATTTT.

The CDR3 nucleotides are TGTGCCAGCAGCCAAAATCCGGGGTCTAACAATGAGCAGTTCTTC. Protein: CASSQNPGSNNEQFF. This sequence joins TRBV3-1 and TRBJ2-1; tentative D call: TRBD2 (5 bases). CDR3 length: 15 amino acids. The germline CDR1 and CDR2 sequences are LGHDT and YNNKEL (reference sequence). The V end lost 2 bases, the J end lost 5 bases, and 13 bases lay between the germline ends.

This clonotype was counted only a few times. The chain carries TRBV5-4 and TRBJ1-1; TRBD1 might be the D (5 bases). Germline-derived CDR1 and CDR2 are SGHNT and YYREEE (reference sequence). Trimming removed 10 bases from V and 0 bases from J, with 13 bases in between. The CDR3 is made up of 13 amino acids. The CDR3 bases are TGTGCCCTCCGGCAGGGACTGAACACTGAAGCTTTCTTT. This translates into CALRQGLNTEAFF.

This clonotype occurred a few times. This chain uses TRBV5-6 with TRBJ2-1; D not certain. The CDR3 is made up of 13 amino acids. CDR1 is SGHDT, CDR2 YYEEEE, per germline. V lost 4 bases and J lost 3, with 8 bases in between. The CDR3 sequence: CASSKANYNEQFF. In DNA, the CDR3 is TGTGCCAGCAGCAAGGCCAACTACAATGAGCAGTTCTTC.

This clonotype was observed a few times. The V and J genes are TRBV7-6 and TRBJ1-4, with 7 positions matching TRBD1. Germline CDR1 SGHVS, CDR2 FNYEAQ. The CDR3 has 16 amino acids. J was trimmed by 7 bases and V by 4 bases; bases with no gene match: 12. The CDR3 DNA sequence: TGTGCCAGCAGCTCGTTACTAAACAGGGGTGGTGAAAAACTGTTTTTT. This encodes CASSSLLNRGGEKLFF.

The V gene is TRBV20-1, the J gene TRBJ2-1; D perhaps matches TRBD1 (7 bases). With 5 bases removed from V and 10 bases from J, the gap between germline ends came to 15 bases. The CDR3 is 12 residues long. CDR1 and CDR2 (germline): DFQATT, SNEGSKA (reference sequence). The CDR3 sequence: CSAARDSNEQFF. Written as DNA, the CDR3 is TGCAGTGCTGCGCGGGACAGCAACGAGCAGTTCTTC.

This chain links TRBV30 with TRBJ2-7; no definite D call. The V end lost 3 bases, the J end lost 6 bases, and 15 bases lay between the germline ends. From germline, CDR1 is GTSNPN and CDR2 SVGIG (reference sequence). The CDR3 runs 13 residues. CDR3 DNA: TGTGCCTGGAGCGCCCCCGACTCCACCGAGCAGTACTTC. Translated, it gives CAWSAPDSTEQYF.

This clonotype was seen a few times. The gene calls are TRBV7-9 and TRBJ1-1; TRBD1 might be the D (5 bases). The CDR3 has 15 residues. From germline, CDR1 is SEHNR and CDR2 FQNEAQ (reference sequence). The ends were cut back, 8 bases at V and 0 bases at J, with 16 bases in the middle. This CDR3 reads CASDHFQGMNTEAFF. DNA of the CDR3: TGTGCCAGCGATCATTTCCAGGGCATGAACACTGAAGCTTTCTTT.